This note documents a single T cell receptor (beta chain) sequence. This specimen belongs to a study of blood T cell repertoires in COVID-19. Study overall: Acute and convalescent COVID-19 specimens originated in the United States, Italy and Spain. In each case, the material was cDNA or gDNA derived from T cells, B-cell-depleted T cells, or PBMCs.

All recovered Cohort 3 donors got two negative PCRs, got clearance, or saw symptom resolution. The ends were cut back, 3 bases at V and 4 bases at J, with 15 bases in the middle. The germline V gene has CDR1 DFQATT and CDR2 SNEGSKA (reference sequence). The CDR3 has 14 amino acids. Per the original data handling: Estimation of nucleated cell counts relied on the amplification of reference gene primers. Profiling relied on immunoSEQ multiplex PCR, and the TCRdb table lists in-frame clones only, not all of them. The V and J calls and the clone size are those of that table, but D and trimming were determined from the DNA. In the table there are some 200,000 clones, almost 80% of which are singletons.

The chain couples TRBV20-1 to TRBJ1-1; D is possibly TRBD1 (5 bases). The sequence was collected from a woman aged 45-59 years who had recovered from COVID-19. Specimen: PBMCs or T cells enriched from blood (not recorded which). The CDR3 nucleotides are TGCAGTGCTAGTCGTCGGGGGGGTGTCACTGAAGCTTTCTTT. As protein: CSASRRGGVTEAFF.